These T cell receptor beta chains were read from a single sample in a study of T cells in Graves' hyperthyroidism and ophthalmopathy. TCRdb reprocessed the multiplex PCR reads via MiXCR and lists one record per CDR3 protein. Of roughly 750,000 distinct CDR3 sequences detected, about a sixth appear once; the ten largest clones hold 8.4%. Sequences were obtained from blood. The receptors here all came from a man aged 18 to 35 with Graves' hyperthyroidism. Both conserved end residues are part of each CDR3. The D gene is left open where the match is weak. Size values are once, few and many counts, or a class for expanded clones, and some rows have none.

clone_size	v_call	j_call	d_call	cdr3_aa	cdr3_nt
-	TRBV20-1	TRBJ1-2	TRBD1	CSARVLGGNYGYTF	TGCAGTGCTAGAGTTCTAGGGGGCAACTATGGCTACACCTTC
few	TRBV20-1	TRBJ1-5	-	CSASPMGHFSNQPQHF	TGCAGTGCTTCCCCCATGGGACACTTTAGCAATCAGCCCCAGCATTTT
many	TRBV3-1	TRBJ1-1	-	CASSQGAQVNTEAFF	TGTGCCAGCAGCCAAGGAGCGCAGGTTAACACTGAAGCTTTCTTT
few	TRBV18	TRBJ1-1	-	CASSPGGAGAFF	TGTGCCAGCTCACCGGGAGGGGCGGGCGCTTTCTTT
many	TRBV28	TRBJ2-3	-	CASGFRDGGGDTQYF	TGTGCCAGCGGCTTCCGGGACGGAGGGGGGGATACGCAGTATTTT
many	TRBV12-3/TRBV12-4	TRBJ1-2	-	CASSPGGAYGYTF	TGTGCCAGCAGTCCCGGAGGGGCGTATGGCTACACCTTC
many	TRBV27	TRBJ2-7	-	CASTPGGGATYEQYF	TGTGCCAGCACCCCCGGCGGCGGGGCGACCTACGAGCAGTACTTC
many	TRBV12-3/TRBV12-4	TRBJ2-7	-	CASSPGHSVYEQYF	TGTGCCAGCAGTCCGGGACATTCGGTCTACGAGCAGTACTTC
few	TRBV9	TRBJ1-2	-	CASSVAGRTNYGYTF	TGTGCCAGCAGCGTAGCAGGGCGAACCAACTATGGCTACACCTTC
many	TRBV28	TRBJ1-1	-	CASSFSPNTEAFF	TGTGCCAGCAGTTTCAGTCCAAACACTGAAGCTTTCTTT
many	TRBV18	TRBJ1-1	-	CASSAGQNTEAFF	TGTGCCAGCTCAGCGGGACAGAACACTGAAGCTTTCTTT
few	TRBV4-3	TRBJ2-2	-	CASSQVLARSNTGELFF	TGCGCCAGCAGCCAAGTCCTAGCGAGATCGAACACCGGGGAGCTGTTTTTT
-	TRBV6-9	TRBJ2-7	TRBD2	CASSYTSGTLSYKQYF	TGTGCCAGCAGTTACACTAGCGGGACGCTCTCCTACAAGCAGTACTTC
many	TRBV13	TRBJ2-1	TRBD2	CASSLRPSGSNEQFF	TGTGCCAGCAGCTTACGGCCTAGCGGGAGCAATGAGCAGTTCTTC
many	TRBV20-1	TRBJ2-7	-	CSAAPGLASYEQYF	TGCAGTGCTGCCCCGGGACTGGCCTCCTACGAGCAGTACTTC
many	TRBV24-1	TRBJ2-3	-	CATSDLQEDTQYF	TGTGCCACCAGTGATTTGCAGGAGGATACGCAGTATTTT
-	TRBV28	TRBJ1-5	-	CASTGGTGLVNQPQHF	TGTGCCAGCACCGGGGGCACAGGGCTGGTCAATCAGCCCCAGCATTTT
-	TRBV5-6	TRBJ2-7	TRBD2	CASSTTAGGPATSSYEQYF	TGTGCCAGCAGTACGACGGCGGGAGGGCCGGCTACGAGCTCCTACGAGCAGTACTTC
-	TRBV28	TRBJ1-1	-	CASGSLQGMNTEAFF	TGTGCCAGCGGTTCCCTACAGGGTATGAACACTGAAGCTTTCTTT
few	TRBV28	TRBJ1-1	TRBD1	CASSSDRVSTEAFF	TGTGCCAGCAGTTCGGACAGGGTAAGCACTGAAGCTTTCTTT
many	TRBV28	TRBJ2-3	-	CASSPLGGRPDTQYF	TGTGCCAGCAGTCCCCTCGGGGGGCGCCCAGATACGCAGTATTTT
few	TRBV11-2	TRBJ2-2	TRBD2	CASSFRVAGVRSAGELFF	TGTGCCAGCAGCTTTCGGGTAGCGGGAGTGAGGTCGGCCGGGGAGCTGTTTTTT
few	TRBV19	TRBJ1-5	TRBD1	CASSSRTGNSNQPQHF	TGTGCCAGTAGTTCCAGGACAGGGAATAGCAATCAGCCCCAGCATTTT
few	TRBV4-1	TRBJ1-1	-	CASSQDGALNTEAFF	TGCGCCAGCAGCCAAGACGGGGCCCTGAACACTGAAGCTTTCTTT
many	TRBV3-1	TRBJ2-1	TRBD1	CASSQDRTGDDEQFF	TGTGCCAGCAGCCAAGATAGGACAGGTGACGATGAGCAGTTCTTC
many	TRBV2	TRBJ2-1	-	CASTPGPTTYNEQFF	TGTGCCAGCACCCCGGGACCCACCACCTACAATGAGCAGTTCTTC
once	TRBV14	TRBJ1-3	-	CASSQVGISGNTIYF	TGTGCCAGCAGCCAAGTTGGGATTTCTGGAAACACCATATATTTT
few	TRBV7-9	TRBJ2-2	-	CASTVTGELFF	TGTGCCAGCACCGTTACCGGGGAGCTGTTTTTT
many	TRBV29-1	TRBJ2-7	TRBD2	CSVEGTSAYEQYF	TGCAGCGTTGAAGGAACTAGCGCCTACGAGCAGTACTTC
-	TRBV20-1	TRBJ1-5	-	CSARAGTPSPQHF	TGCAGTGCTAGGGCCGGGACACCCTCCCCCCAGCATTTT
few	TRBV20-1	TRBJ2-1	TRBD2	CSAGRTSRNEQFF	TGCAGTGCTGGCAGGACTAGCAGGAATGAGCAGTTCTTC
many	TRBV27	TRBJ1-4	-	CASSLRQWANEKLFF	TGTGCCAGCAGTCTCAGACAGTGGGCGAATGAAAAACTGTTTTTT
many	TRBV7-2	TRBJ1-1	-	CASSLGTAKAFF	TGTGCCAGCAGCTTAGGGACAGCTAAAGCTTTCTTT
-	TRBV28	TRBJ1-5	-	CASSLLVRAELPQPQHF	TGTGCCAGCAGTTTATTAGTCCGGGCGGAGCTTCCTCAGCCCCAGCATTTT
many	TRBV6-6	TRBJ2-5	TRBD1	CASSYSEPGQAEAQYF	TGTGCCAGCAGTTACTCAGAACCGGGACAGGCTGAGGCCCAGTACTTC
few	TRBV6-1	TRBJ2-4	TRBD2	CASSELLTGGGPENIQYF	TGTGCCAGCAGTGAATTGCTAACGGGGGGGGGGCCAGAAAACATTCAGTACTTC
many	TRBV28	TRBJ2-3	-	CASSTRYSTDTQYF	TGTGCCAGCAGTACTAGATATAGCACAGATACGCAGTATTTT
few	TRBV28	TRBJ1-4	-	CASRARPFHEKLFF	TGTGCCAGCCGGGCCAGGCCCTTCCATGAAAAACTGTTTTTT
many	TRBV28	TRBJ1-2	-	CASSFSPRTTESNYGYTF	TGTGCCAGCAGTTTCTCCCCCCGAACGACAGAATCTAACTATGGCTACACCTTC
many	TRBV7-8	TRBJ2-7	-	CASSPGGAVQYF	TGTGCCAGCAGCCCCGGCGGCGCTGTGCAGTACTTC
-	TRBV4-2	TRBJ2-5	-	CASSRTGTDKETQYF	TGTGCCAGCAGCCGCACCGGGACTGACAAAGAGACCCAGTACTTC
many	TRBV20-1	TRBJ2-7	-	CSAQTDSPYEQYF	TGCAGTGCCCAGACAGACTCCCCATACGAGCAGTACTTC
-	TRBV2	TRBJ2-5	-	CASSEGRAWTQYF	TGTGCCAGCAGTGAGGGGCGGGCCTGGACCCAGTACTTC
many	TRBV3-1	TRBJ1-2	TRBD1	CASESDRDGYTF	TGTGCCAGCGAATCCGACAGGGATGGCTACACCTTC
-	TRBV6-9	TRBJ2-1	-	CASSLQSKQFF	TGTGCCAGCAGTTTACAGAGCAAACAGTTCTTC
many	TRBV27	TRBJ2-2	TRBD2	CASSLIAGATGELFF	TGTGCCAGCAGTTTAATAGCGGGAGCCACCGGGGAGCTGTTTTTT
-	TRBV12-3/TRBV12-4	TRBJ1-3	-	CASSSQPTVSGNTIYF	TGTGCCAGCAGTTCTCAACCCACCGTCTCTGGAAACACCATATATTTT
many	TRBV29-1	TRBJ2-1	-	CSVVPDSVSYNEQFF	TGCAGCGTTGTCCCCGACTCGGTCTCCTACAATGAGCAGTTCTTC
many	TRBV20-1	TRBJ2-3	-	CSAQGRTTDTQYF	TGCAGTGCTCAGGGGCGGACCACAGATACGCAGTATTTT
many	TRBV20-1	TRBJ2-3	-	CSASFSSENTQYF	TGCAGTGCTAGTTTCTCTAGCGAGAATACGCAGTATTTT
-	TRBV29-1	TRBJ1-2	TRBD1	CSVEEDRGHGYTF	TGCAGCGTTGAAGAGGACAGGGGGCACGGCTACACCTTC
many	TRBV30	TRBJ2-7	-	CAWSRGAGSMGEQYF	TGTGCCTGGAGTCGCGGGGCAGGGAGTATGGGTGAGCAGTACTTC
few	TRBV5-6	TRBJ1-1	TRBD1	CASSLTGVGGEAFF	TGTGCCAGCAGCCTCACAGGGGTCGGGGGTGAAGCTTTCTTT
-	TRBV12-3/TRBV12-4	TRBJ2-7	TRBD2	CASSAGTSGPYEQYF	TGTGCCAGCAGTGCCGGGACTAGCGGGCCCTACGAGCAGTACTTC
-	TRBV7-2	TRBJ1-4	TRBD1	CASSRQGGYEKLFF	TGTGCCAGCAGCCGACAGGGGGGTTATGAAAAACTGTTTTTT